One T cell receptor beta chain is described in this entry. Time point defined: cycle 4 day 1 (C4D1), after 5 to 7 weeks of nivolumab. Every patient relapsed after autologous stem cell transplantation, and brentuximab vedotin exposure varied. TCRdb's copy holds only in-frame clones and misses some; the assay was immunoSEQ multiplex PCR. This table has about 92,000 clones, about 83% appearing once. This sample was taken from a study of PD-1 blockade in classical Hodgkin lymphoma. Germline values: CDR1 LNHDA, CDR2 SQIVND (reference sequence). This CDR3 has 14 amino acids. V was trimmed by 5 bases and J by 6 bases, leaving 14 bases between them.

The source was peripheral blood mononuclear cells (PBMCs), collected before the fourth cycle of nivolumab. The origin of this receptor is a human donor with classical Hodgkin lymphoma. V usage is TRBV19 and J usage is TRBJ1-5; no clear D gene. The CDR3 reads CASSPGEGGQPQHF. The CDR3 nucleotides read TGTGCCAGTAGTCCTGGGGAGGGAGGTCAGCCCCAGCATTTT.